Below are 2 T cell receptor beta chains sequenced from a single sample in a study of blood T cell repertoires in COVID-19. TCRdb's table, derived via immunoSEQ multiplex PCR, lists solely in-frame clones and lacks some. Of around 500,000 clones detected, around 85% appear once; the ten largest clones hold approximately 3%. What was sequenced was peripheral blood. Receptors originate from a human donor in a cohort sampled during active COVID-19.

This sequence joins TRBV7-2 and TRBJ1-2; 8 bases fit TRBD1. The germline V gene has CDR1 SGHTA and CDR2 FQGNSA. CDR3 length: 15 amino acids. The J segment lost 2 bases and the V segment lost 4 bases, leaving 6 bases of the junction unmatched. This CDR3 reads CASSSPTGANYGYTF. The CDR3 DNA is TGTGCCAGCAGCTCCCCGACAGGGGCAAACTATGGCTACACCTTC.

This sequence joins TRBV5-1 and TRBJ2-1; D is unresolved. The germline V gene encodes CDR1 SGHRS and CDR2 YFSETQ. Trimming pared 1 base from V and 4 bases from J, leaving 12 bases between. This CDR3 has 15 residues. This CDR3 is CASSLHFSEYNEQFF. Written as DNA, the CDR3 is TGCGCCAGCAGCTTGCATTTTTCGGAGTACAATGAGCAGTTCTTC.